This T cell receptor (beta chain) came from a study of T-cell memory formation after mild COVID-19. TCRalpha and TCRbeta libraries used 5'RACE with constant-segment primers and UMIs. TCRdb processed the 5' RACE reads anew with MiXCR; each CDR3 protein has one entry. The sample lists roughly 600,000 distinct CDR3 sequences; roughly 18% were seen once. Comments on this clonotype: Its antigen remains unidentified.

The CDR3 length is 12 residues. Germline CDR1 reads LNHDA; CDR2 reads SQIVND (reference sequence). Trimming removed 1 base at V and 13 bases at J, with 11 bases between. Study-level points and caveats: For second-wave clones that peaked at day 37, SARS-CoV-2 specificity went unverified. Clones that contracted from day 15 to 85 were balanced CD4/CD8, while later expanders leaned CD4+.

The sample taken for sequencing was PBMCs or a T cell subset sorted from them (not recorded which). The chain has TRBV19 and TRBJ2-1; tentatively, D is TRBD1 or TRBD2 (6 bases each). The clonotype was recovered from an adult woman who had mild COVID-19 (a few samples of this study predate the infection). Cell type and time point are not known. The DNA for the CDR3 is TGTGCCAGTAGTATAGGAGGGGGGCCCCAGTTCTTC. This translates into CASSIGGGPQFF.